The clone carrying this T cell receptor (beta chain) was counted only a few times. This sample was taken from a study of blood T cell repertoires in COVID-19. About the study: The cDNA or gDNA used as material had been derived from T cells, B-cell-depleted T cells, or PBMCs.

Deletions cut 3 bases from V and 4 bases from J, with 12 bases between. CDR1 is PRHDT and CDR2 is FYEKMQ in the germline V gene (reference sequence). This CDR3 spans 14 amino acids. Authors' data handling: It was from reference gene primer amplification that nucleated cell counts were estimated. The protocol was immunoSEQ multiplex PCR, while the TCRdb copy is restricted to in-frame clones and leaves out a portion. V and J calls and clone size are as listed in that table; D and trimming were resolved from the DNA. The table records about 300,000 clones, approximately 89% of them present only once. The clonotype comes from a woman aged 25 to 39 with COVID-19, enrolled during active disease. Material: peripheral blood. The rearrangement links TRBV13 to TRBJ2-5, with D perhaps matching TRBD2 (5 bases). The CDR3 nucleotides are TGTGCCAGCAGCTTTTACAACGGGGTAGAGACCCAGTACTTC. Its protein is CASSFYNGVETQYF.